The rows below give T cell receptor beta chains drawn from one sample of a study of blood T cell repertoires in COVID-19. TCRdb's copy holds only in-frame clones and misses some; the assay was immunoSEQ multiplex PCR. Here the sample spans about 200,000 clones, around 80% being singletons. The sample comprised peripheral blood. The receptors derive from a woman in her 70s with acute or convalescent COVID-19. CDR3s include the opening cysteine and the closing phenylalanine or tryptophan. A D gene is named only where the DNA matches it firmly. Not all rows give a size; the values are once, few, many and, for expanded clones, a class.

abundance	j_gene	d_gene	v_gene	CDR3aa
.	TRBJ2-5	TRBD1	TRBV18	CASSPPNRGGETQYF
.	TRBJ2-3	TRBD2	TRBV3-1/TRBV3-2	CASSQGAGGYTDTQYF
.	TRBJ1-1	TRBD1	TRBV15	CATSSSTGEAFF
.	TRBJ2-7	.	TRBV11-2	CASSLASGDSYEQYF
once	TRBJ2-3	TRBD1	TRBV28	CASSSRTGVVGTDTQYF
.	TRBJ1-1	TRBD1	TRBV18	CASSSGVPGGRTEAFF
.	TRBJ1-5	.	TRBV27	CASSLKGRGYNQPQHF
.	TRBJ2-1	TRBD2	TRBV5-1	CASSPGTSGRVEQFF
.	TRBJ2-5	TRBD2	TRBV5-5	CASSSPETSGTQETQYF
.	TRBJ1-1	.	TRBV10-1	CASSESGGTEAFF
.	TRBJ2-3	TRBD1	TRBV19	CASSIGRGRTDTQYF
once	TRBJ1-1	.	TRBV11-1	CASSLRGSKAFF
.	TRBJ1-4	.	TRBV6-6	CASKLNNEKLFF
few	TRBJ2-1	.	TRBV19	CASSLIRGEQFF
.	TRBJ1-1	.	TRBV18	CASSPGQPNTEAFF
.	TRBJ1-6	.	TRBV28	CASSSPKGRGVHF
.	TRBJ2-3	.	TRBV11-2	CASSSLQGVGGRDTQYF
once	TRBJ2-2	TRBD2	TRBV28	CASRTTSANTGELFF
.	TRBJ1-5	.	TRBV5-8	CASSLVGAGGNQPQHF
.	TRBJ2-1	TRBD2	TRBV9	CASREAGLAGNEQFF
.	TRBJ2-3	.	TRBV5-1	CASSFLGTDTQYF
once	TRBJ2-3	TRBD2	TRBV19	CASSIRIRLAGAEDTQYF
.	TRBJ2-1	.	TRBV6-5	CAICGTISLFNEQFF
.	TRBJ2-5	.	TRBV12-3/TRBV12-4	CASSLVEETQYF
.	TRBJ2-2	TRBD2	TRBV5-1	CASSGGTSGGTGELFF
once	TRBJ2-7	TRBD2	TRBV28	CASSFSSGTNSYEQYF
.	TRBJ2-7	TRBD2	TRBV28	CASRFWASGNHEQYF
.	TRBJ2-5	TRBD1	TRBV5-5	CASSPDRAETQYF
.	TRBJ1-1	.	TRBV5-4	CASSPGGGRNTEAFF
.	TRBJ2-1	.	TRBV5-1	CASSSQPQGGSYNEQFF
.	TRBJ2-7	TRBD2	TRBV24-1	CATGDSGRMYEQYF
once	TRBJ1-3	TRBD1	TRBV7-9	CASLGAGGRSGGNTIYF
.	TRBJ1-2	.	TRBV28	CASRGGGAFGYTF
.	TRBJ2-2	TRBD1	TRBV5-6	CASSFRDRVNTGELFF
once	TRBJ2-1	TRBD1	TRBV6-5	CASSPSAGGRDEQFF
.	TRBJ2-7	.	TRBV27	CASSLSISGYSYEQYF
.	TRBJ2-3	.	TRBV19	CASSIVRERADTQYF
.	TRBJ1-6	.	TRBV9	CASSGGNNSPLHF
.	TRBJ1-3	.	TRBV11-2	CASSFGRGPGSGNTIYF
.	TRBJ1-1	.	TRBV30	CAWSVRMGGNTEAFF
.	TRBJ2-1	.	TRBV3-1/TRBV3-2	CASSRAQGRYNEQFF
.	TRBJ1-1	TRBD1	TRBV28	CASSARTGGDTEAFF
.	TRBJ2-7	TRBD1	TRBV7-8	CASSLALGQGAYEQYF
.	TRBJ1-4	TRBD1	TRBV27	CASGVSGTGGEKLFF
once	TRBJ1-6	.	TRBV7-8	CATRQSSSYNSPLHF
.	TRBJ1-1	.	TRBV7-8	CASSKGLLTNTEAFF